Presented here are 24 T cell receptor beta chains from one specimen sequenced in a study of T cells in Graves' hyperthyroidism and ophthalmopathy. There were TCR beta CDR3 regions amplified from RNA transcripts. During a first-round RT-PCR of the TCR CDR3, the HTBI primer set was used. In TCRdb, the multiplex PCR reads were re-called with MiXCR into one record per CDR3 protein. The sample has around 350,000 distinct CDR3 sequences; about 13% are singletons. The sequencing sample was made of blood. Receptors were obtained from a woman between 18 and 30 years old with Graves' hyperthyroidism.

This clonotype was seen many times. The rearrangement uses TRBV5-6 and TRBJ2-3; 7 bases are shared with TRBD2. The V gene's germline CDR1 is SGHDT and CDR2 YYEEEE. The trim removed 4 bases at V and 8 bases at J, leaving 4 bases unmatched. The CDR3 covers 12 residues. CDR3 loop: CASSPGGLTQYF. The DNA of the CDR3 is TGTGCCAGCAGCCCGGGAGGTCTTACGCAGTATTTT.

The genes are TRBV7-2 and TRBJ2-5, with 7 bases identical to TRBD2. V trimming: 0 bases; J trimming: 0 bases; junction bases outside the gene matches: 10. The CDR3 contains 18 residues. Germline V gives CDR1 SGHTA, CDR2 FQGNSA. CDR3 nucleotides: TGTGCCAGCAGCTTAGCGGAGGTCTACCTAGCGGACCAAGAGACCCAGTACTTC. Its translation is CASSLAEVYLADQETQYF.

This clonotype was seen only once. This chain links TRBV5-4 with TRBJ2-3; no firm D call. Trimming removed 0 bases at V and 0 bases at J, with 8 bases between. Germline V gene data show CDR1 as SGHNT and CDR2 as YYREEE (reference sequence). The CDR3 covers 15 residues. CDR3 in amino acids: CASSLAPASTDTQYF. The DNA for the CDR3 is TGTGCCAGCAGCTTGGCTCCGGCTAGCACAGATACGCAGTATTTT.

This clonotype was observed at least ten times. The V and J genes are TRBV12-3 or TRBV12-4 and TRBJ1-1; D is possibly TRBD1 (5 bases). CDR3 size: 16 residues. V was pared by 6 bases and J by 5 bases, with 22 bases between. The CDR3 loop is CASSPRGALLDTEAFF. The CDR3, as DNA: TGTGCCAGCAGCCCGAGAGGGGCACTTTTGGATACTGAAGCTTTCTTT.

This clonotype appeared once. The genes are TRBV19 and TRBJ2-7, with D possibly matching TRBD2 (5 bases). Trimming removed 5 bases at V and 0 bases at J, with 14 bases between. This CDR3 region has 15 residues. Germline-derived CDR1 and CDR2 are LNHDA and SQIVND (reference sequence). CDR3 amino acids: CASSPRGSNSYEQYF. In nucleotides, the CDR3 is TGTGCCAGTAGTCCCCGGGGTTCGAACTCCTACGAGCAGTACTTC.

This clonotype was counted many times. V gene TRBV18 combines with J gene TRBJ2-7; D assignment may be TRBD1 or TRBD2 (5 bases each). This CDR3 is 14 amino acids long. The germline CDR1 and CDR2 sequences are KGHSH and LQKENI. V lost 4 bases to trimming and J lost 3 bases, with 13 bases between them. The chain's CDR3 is CASSRGGSLYEQYF. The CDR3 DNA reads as TGTGCCAGCTCACGTGGGGGTAGCCTCTACGAGCAGTACTTC.

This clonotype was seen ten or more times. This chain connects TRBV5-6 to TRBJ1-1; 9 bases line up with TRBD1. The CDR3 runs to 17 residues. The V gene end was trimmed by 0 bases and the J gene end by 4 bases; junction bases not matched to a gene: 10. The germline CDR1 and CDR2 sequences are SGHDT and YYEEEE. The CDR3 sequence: CASSLVRQGGSFTEAFF. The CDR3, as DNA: TGTGCCAGCAGCTTGGTCAGACAGGGGGGCTCCTTCACTGAAGCTTTCTTT.

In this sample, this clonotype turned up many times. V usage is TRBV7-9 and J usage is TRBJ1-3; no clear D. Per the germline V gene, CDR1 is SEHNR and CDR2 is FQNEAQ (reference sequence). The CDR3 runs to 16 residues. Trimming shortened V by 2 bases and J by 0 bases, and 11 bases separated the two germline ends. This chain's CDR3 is CASSLLEGISGNTIYF. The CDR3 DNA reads TGTGCCAGCAGCTTACTAGAAGGGATCTCTGGAAACACCATATATTTT.

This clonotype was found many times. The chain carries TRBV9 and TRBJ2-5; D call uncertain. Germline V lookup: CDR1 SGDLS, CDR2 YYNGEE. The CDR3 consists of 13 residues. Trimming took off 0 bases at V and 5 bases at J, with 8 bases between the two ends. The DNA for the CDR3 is TGTGCCAGCAGCGTAGGGTTTACGGAGACCCAGTACTTC. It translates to CASSVGFTETQYF. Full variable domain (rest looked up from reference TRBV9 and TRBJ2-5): DSGVTQTPKHLITATGQRVTLRCSPRSGDLSVYWYQQSLDQGLQFLIQYYNGEERAKGNILERFSAQQFPDLHSELNLSSLELGDSALYFCASSVGFTETQYFGPGTRLLVL.

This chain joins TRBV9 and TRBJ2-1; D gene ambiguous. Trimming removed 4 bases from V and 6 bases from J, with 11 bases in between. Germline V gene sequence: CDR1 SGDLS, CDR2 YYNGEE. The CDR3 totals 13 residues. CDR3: CASSPRTLNEQFF. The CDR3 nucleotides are TGTGCCAGCAGCCCTCGAACACTCAATGAGCAGTTCTTC.

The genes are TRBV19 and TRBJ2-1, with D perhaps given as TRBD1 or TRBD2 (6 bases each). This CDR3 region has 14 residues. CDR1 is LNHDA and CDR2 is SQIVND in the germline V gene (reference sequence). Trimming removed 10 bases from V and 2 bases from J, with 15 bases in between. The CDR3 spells CATRGGPTYNEQFF. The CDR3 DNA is TGTGCCACCCGAGGGGGGCCTACCTACAATGAGCAGTTCTTC.

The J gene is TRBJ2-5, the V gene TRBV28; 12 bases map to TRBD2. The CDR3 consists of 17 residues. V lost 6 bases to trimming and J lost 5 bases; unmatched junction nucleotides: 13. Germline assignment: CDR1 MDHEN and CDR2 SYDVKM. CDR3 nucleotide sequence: TGTGCCAGCAGCTCCATCCTCCTAGCGGGGGGGCTGGAGACCCAGTACTTC. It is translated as CASSSILLAGGLETQYF.

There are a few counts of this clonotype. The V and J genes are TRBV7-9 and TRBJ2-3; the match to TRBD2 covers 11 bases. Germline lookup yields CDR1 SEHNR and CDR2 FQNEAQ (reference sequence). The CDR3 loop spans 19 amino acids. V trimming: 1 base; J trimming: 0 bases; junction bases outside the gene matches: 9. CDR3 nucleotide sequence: TGTGCCAGCAGCTTAGTGGCTAGCGGGGGGTCCTACAGCACAGATACGCAGTATTTT. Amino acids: CASSLVASGGSYSTDTQYF.

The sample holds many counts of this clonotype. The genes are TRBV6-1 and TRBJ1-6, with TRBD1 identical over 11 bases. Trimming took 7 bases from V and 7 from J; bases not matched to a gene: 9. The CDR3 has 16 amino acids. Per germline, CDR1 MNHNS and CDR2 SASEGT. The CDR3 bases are TGTGCCAGCACCTCCGGGACAGGGGGGCGAAATTCACCCCTCCACTTT. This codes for CASTSGTGGRNSPLHF.

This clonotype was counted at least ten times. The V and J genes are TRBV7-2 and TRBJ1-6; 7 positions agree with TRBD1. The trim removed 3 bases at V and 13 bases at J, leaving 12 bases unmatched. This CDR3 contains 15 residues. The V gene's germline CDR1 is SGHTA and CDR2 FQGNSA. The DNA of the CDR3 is TGTGCCAGCAGCTTTAAGAGGGCAGGGGGAAGGCCCCTCCACTTT. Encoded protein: CASSFKRAGGRPLHF.

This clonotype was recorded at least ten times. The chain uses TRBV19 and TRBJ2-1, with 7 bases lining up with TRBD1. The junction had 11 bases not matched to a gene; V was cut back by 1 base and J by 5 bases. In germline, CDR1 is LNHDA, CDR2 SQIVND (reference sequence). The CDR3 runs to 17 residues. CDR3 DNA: TGTGCCAGTAGTATAGGAAGGGACAGTGTTCGAGACAATGAGCAGTTCTTC. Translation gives CASSIGRDSVRDNEQFF.

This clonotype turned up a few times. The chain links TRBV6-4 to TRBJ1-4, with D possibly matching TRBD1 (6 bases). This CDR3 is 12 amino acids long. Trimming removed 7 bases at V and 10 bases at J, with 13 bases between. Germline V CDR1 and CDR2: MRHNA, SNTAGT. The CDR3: CASNEIGGKLFF. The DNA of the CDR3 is TGTGCCAGCAATGAAATAGGGGGAAAACTGTTTTTT.

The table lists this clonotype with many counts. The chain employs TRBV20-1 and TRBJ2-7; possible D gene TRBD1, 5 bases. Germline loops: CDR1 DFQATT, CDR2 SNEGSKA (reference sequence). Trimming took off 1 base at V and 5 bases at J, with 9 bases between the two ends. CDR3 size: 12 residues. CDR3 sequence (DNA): TGCAGTGCTAGAGGTTTAGGGGACGAGCAGTACTTC. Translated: CSARGLGDEQYF.

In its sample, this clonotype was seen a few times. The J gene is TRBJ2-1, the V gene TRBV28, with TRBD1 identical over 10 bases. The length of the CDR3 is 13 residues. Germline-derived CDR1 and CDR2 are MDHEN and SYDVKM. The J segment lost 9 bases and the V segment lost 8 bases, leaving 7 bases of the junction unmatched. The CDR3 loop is CASRDRGGREQFF. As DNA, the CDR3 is TGTGCCAGCCGGGACAGGGGAGGGCGTGAGCAGTTCTTC.

This chain's CDR3 is CATSDSNGGGPDTQYF. The CDR3 region has the DNA TGTGCCACCAGTGATTCTAACGGGGGGGGCCCAGATACGCAGTATTTT. This chain connects TRBV24-1 to TRBJ2-3, with 8 bases fitting TRBD2. Germline trimming cut 2 bases from V and 4 bases from J; bases unmatched to any gene: 7. The germline V gene has CDR1 KGHDR and CDR2 SFDVKD. The CDR3 runs 16 residues.

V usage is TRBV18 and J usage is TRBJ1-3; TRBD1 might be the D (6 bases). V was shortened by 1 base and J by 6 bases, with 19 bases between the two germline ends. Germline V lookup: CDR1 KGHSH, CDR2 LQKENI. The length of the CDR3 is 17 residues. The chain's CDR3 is CASSPQQGNGALNTIYF. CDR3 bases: TGTGCCAGCTCACCACAACAGGGAAACGGCGCCCTAAACACCATATATTTT.

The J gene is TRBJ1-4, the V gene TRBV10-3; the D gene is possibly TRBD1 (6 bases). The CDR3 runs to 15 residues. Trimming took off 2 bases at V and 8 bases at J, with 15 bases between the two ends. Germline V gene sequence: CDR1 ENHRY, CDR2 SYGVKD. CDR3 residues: CAISEGSHRAEKLFF. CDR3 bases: TGTGCCATCAGTGAGGGATCCCACAGGGCCGAAAAACTGTTTTTT.

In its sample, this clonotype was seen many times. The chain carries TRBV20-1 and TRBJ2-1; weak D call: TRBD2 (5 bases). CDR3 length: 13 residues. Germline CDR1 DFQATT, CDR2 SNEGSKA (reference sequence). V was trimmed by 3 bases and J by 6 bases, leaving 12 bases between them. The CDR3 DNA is TGCAGTGCTAGTGGTCCAGGAGGCAATGAGCAGTTCTTC. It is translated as CSASGPGGNEQFF.

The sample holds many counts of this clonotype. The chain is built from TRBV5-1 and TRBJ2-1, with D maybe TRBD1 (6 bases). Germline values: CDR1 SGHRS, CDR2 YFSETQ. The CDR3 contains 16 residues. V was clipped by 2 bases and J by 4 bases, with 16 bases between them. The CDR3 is CASSFHLGQPYNEQFF. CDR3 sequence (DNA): TGCGCCAGCAGCTTCCATTTAGGACAGCCATACAATGAGCAGTTCTTC.